This T cell receptor beta chain was obtained from a study of cytomegalovirus exposure and HLA in healthy donors. Study information: An analysis done earlier identified about 120 million unique TCR beta sequences from roughly 190 million T cells. Overall study results and limits: There were three CMV-associated chains whose specificity for CMV antigens was confirmed in vitro.

PCR involved 60 Vbeta and 13 Jbeta primers. Repertoires were generated with immunoSEQ multiplex PCR, while TCRdb's copy carries only in-frame clones and drops some. The sample lists approximately 92,000 clones; about 71% were seen once. This CDR3 spans 15 amino acids. The V gene's germline CDR1 is LNHDA and CDR2 SQIVND (reference sequence). V lost 2 bases to trimming and J lost 4 bases; unmatched junction nucleotides: 8. About this clone itself: What it binds is unknown.

The sequence was collected from a man aged 55 to 70 in good health and CMV-seronegative. The rearrangement uses TRBV19 and TRBJ2-7; 7 bases align to TRBD1. The specimen sequenced was PBMCs. The CDR3 DNA reads TGTGCCAGTAGTATACCCCGGGACAGCGGTTACGAGCAGTACTTC. Encoded protein: CASSIPRDSGYEQYF.